This T cell receptor (beta chain) was recorded in a study of tumour-infiltrating T cells in Burkitt lymphoma. On the study more broadly: Patients covered every epidemiological subtype of Burkitt lymphoma. Overall and progression-free survival were predicted by productive clonality. Study observations and caveats: Many Burkitt lymphoma patients shared several public clonotypes.

The repertoire was sequenced with immunoSEQ multiplex PCR; TCRdb's copy has only in-frame clones and lacks some. The table has 6,400 or so clones, more than 75% seen once. A remark on this clone: Its antigen is unknown.

With 4 bases clipped from V and 6 bases from J, the junction kept 10 bases outside the gene matches. CDR3 length equals 16 residues. From germline, CDR1 is MGHDK and CDR2 SYGVNS. This chain connects TRBV25-1 to TRBJ2-2, with TRBD2 identical over 8 bases. This TCR came from a human donor with Burkitt lymphoma. Sequencing was performed on tumor tissue. CDR3 sequence: CASSGSGGGNAGELFF. In DNA, the CDR3 is TGTGCCAGCAGTGGATCGGGAGGGGGAAATGCCGGGGAGCTGTTTTTT.